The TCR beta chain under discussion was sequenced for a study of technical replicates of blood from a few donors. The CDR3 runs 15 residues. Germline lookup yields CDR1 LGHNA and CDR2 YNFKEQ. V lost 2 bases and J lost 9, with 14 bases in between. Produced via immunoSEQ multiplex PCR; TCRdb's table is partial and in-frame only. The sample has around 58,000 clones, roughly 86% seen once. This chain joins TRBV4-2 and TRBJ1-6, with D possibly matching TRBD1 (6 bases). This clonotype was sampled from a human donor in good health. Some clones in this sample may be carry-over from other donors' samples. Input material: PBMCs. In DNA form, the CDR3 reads TGTGCCAGCAGCCAATTGGACCTCAGGGGTTCACCCCTCCACTTT. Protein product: CASSQLDLRGSPLHF.